Detailed here is one T cell receptor beta chain. Its antigen is currently unknown. A second PCR, run for about 7 to 11 cycles, used a sample-barcoded 5' primer plus a J-beta primer mix. TCRdb fed the 5' RACE reads into MiXCR, producing one record per CDR3 protein. The data show fewer than 750,000 distinct CDR3 sequences, 47% seen once. Per the germline V gene, CDR1 is DFQATT and CDR2 is SNEGSKA (reference sequence). V dropped 5 bases and J dropped 4 bases, with 12 bases sitting between them. CDR3 size: 13 residues. This entry belongs to a study of blood T cells in healthy people across ages. Study findings and constraints: Both naive CD4+ cell counts and diversity were greater in long-lived donors than in aged donors.

Source material: blood. The V gene is TRBV20-1, the J gene TRBJ1-5; D perhaps matches TRBD1 (6 bases). The receptor's source is a man aged 80 or over in good health. The CDR3 coding sequence is TGCAGTGCTGCCGGACAGAGAAATCAGCCCCAGCATTTT. It translates to CSAAGQRNQPQHF.